This T cell receptor (beta chain) was profiled in a study of naive and memory T cell subsets. The beta constant-region primer was an equimolar mix of two oligonucleotides covering TRBC1 and TRBC2. TCRdb itself ran the UMI-ligation and nested PCR reads through MiXCR, one entry per CDR3 protein. This table holds some 150,000 distinct CDR3 sequences, over 15% found once. Four subsets defined by CD45RA and CD27 were sorted after CD3, CD4, CD8 and live/dead staining. Concerning this clonotype itself: Its specificity is not known.

The study, taken as a whole, reports: Diversity fell and Gini index rose from naive through CM, EM, EMRA. In naive cells, over 95% of TCR sequences were seen only once.

Sequencing used naive CD4+ T cells from blood. This TCR came from a human donor in good health.

CDR3 nucleotide sequence: TGTGCCAGCAGTAGATACCGGGACCGCTCCTACGAGCAGTACTTC. It translates to CASSRYRDRSYEQYF. J is TRBJ2-7 and V is TRBV6-5; the D gene could be TRBD1 or TRBD2 (5 bases each). The CDR3 length is 15 residues. V lost 5 bases and J 0 bases, leaving 14 bases between the germline ends. CDR1 and CDR2 (germline): MNHEY, SVGAGI.